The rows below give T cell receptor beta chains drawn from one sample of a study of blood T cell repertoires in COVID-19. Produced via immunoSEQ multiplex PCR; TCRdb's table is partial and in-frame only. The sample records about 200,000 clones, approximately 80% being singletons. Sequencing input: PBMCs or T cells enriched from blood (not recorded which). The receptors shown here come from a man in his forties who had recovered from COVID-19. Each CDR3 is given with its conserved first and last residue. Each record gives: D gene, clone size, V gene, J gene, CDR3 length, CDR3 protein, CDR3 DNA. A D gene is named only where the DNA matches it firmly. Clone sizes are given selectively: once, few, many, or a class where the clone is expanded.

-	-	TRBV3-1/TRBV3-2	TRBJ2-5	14	CASSQYRVRETQYF	TGTGCCAGCAGCCAATACAGGGTTAGGGAGACCCAGTACTTC
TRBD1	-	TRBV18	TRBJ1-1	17	CASSPQRTGRMNTEAFF	TGTGCCAGCTCACCGCAACGGACAGGGCGCATGAACACTGAAGCTTTCTTT
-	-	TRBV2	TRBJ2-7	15	CASSEGKAGTYEQYF	TGTGCCAGCAGTGAAGGCAAGGCAGGGACCTACGAGCAGTACTTC
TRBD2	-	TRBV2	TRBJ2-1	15	CASRATSGGHNEQFF	TGTGCCAGCAGAGCCACTAGCGGGGGACACAATGAGCAGTTCTTC
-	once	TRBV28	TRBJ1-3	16	CASSPTGTFSGNTIYF	TGTGCCAGCAGTCCCACGGGAACTTTCTCTGGAAACACCATATATTTT
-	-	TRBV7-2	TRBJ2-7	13	CASSLTPSYEQYF	TGTGCCAGCAGTTTGACACCTTCCTACGAGCAGTACTTC
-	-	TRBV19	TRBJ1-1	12	CASSIIGAEAFF	TGTGCCAGTAGTATAATAGGAGCTGAAGCTTTCTTT
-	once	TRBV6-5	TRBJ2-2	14	CASSYFPAGGELFF	TGTGCCAGCAGTTACTTTCCAGCGGGCGGGGAGCTGTTTTTT
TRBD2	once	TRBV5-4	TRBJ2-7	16	CASSLGTSERGYEQYF	TGTGCCAGCAGCTTGGGGACTAGCGAAAGGGGCTACGAGCAGTACTTC
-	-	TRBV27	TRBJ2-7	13	CASSLESGYEQYF	TGTGCCAGCAGTTTAGAGTCAGGGTACGAGCAGTACTTC
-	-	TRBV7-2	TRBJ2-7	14	CASSFERGLYEQYF	TGTGCCAGCAGCTTCGAACGGGGACTCTACGAGCAGTACTTC
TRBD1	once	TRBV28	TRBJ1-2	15	CASSFNGKTGKGYTF	TGTGCCAGCAGTTTTAACGGGAAGACAGGGAAAGGCTACACCTTC
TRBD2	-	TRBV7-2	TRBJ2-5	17	CASSLGNHAVPGRAQYF	TGTGCCAGCAGCTTAGGTAACCACGCCGTGCCCGGGAGGGCCCAGTACTTC
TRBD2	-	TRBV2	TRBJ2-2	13	CASTERGAGELFF	TGTGCCAGCACCGAGCGGGGGGCCGGGGAGCTGTTTTTT
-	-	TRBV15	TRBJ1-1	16	CATSRDVATTNTEAFF	TGTGCCACCAGCAGAGATGTGGCCACCACGAACACTGAAGCTTTCTTT
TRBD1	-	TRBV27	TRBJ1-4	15	CASKIQGATNEKLFF	TGTGCCAGCAAGATTCAGGGGGCCACTAATGAAAAACTGTTTTTT
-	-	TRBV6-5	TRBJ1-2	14	CASTSQGRVGGYTF	TGTGCCAGCACTTCACAGGGCCGCGTAGGGGGCTACACCTTC
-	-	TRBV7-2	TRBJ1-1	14	CASSLVTGFTEAFF	TGTGCCAGCAGCTTAGTTACCGGGTTCACTGAAGCTTTCTTT
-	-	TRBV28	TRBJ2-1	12	CASRLMGAEQFF	TGTGCCAGCAGGTTAATGGGGGCTGAGCAGTTCTTC
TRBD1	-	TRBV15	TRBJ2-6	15	CATSRDRSDGNVLTF	TGTGCCACCAGCAGGGACAGGTCAGACGGCAACGTCCTGACTTTC
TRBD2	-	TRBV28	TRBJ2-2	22	CASSIRQGRTSGRAPHTGELFF	TGTGCCAGCAGTATACGTCAGGGGAGGACTAGCGGGAGGGCCCCGCACACCGGGGAGCTGTTTTTT
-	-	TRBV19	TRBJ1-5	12	CASGDSGEPQHF	TGTGCCAGTGGGGATTCAGGGGAGCCCCAGCATTTT
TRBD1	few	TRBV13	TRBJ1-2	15	CASSLDGTGDYGYTF	TGTGCCAGCAGCTTAGACGGGACAGGGGACTATGGCTACACCTTC
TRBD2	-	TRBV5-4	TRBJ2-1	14	CASSSFSGRNEQFF	TGTGCCAGCAGCTCTTTTAGCGGGAGGAATGAGCAGTTCTTC
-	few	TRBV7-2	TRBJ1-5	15	CASSPVGLSNQPQHF	TGTGCCAGCAGCCCCGTAGGACTTAGCAATCAGCCCCAGCATTTT
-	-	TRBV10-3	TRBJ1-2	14	CAISRDTIGYGYTF	TGTGCCATCAGTCGGGACACCATAGGCTATGGCTACACCTTC
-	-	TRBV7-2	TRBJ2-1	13	CASSSTRGNEQFF	TGTGCCAGCAGCTCGACAAGGGGCAATGAGCAGTTCTTC
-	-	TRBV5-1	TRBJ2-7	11	CASRSGYEQYF	TGCGCCAGCAGGTCCGGCTACGAGCAGTACTTC
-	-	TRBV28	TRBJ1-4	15	CASRDAGGTNEKLFF	TGTGCCAGCAGGGACGCGGGGGGGACTAATGAAAAACTGTTTTTT
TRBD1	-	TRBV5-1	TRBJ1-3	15	CASSPSGGTGNTIYF	TGCGCCAGCAGCCCGTCAGGGGGCACTGGAAACACCATATATTTT
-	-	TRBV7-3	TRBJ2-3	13	CASSSTPEDTQYF	TGTGCCAGCAGCTCAACACCAGAAGATACGCAGTATTTT
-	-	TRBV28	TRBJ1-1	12	CASVGDGGKAFF	TGTGCCAGCGTGGGAGATGGGGGGAAAGCTTTCTTT
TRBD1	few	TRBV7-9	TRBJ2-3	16	CASSQYRGAETDTQYF	TGTGCCAGCAGCCAGTACAGGGGGGCCGAGACAGATACGCAGTATTTT
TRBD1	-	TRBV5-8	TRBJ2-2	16	CASSFGTGANTGELFF	TGTGCCAGCAGCTTCGGGACAGGGGCGAACACCGGGGAGCTGTTTTTT
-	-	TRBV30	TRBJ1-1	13	CASIGGRRTEAFF	TGTGCCTCGATCGGGGGGCGTAGAACTGAAGCTTTCTTT
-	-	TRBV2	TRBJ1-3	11	CASPNGNTIYF	TGTGCCAGTCCAAATGGAAACACCATATATTTT
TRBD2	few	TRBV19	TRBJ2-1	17	CASSALAGPDSYNEQFF	TGTGCCAGTAGTGCACTAGCGGGACCCGACTCCTACAATGAGCAGTTCTTC
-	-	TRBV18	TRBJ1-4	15	CASSPGQAHNEKLFF	TGTGCCAGCTCACCCGGACAAGCCCATAATGAAAAACTGTTTTTT
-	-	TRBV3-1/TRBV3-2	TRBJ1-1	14	CASKFGYGDTEAFF	TGTGCCAGCAAATTCGGTTATGGAGACACTGAAGCTTTCTTT